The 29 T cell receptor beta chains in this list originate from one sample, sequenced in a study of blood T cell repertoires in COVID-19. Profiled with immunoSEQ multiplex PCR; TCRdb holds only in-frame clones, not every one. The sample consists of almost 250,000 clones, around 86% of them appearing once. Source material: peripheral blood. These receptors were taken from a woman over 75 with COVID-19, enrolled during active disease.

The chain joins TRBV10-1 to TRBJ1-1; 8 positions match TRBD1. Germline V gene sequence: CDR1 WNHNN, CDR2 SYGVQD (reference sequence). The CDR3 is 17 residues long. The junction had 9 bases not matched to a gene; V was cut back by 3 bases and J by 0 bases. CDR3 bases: TGCGCCAGCAGTGAAATTCAGGGGGCTCGAATGAACACTGAAGCTTTCTTT. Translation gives CASSEIQGARMNTEAFF.

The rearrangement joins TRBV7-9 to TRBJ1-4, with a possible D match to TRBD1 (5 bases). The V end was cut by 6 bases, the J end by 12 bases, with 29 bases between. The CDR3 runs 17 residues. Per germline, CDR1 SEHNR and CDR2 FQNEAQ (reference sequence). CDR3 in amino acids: CASSRYDSGTVLIELFF. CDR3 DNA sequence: TGTGCCAGCAGTCGATATGACTCCGGGACTGTCTTAATTGAACTGTTTTTT.

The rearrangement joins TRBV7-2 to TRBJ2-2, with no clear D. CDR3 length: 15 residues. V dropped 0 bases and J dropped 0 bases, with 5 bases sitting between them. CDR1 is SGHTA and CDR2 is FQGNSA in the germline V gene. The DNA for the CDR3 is TGTGCCAGCAGCTTAGCTCCAGCGAACACCGGGGAGCTGTTTTTT. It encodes CASSLAPANTGELFF.

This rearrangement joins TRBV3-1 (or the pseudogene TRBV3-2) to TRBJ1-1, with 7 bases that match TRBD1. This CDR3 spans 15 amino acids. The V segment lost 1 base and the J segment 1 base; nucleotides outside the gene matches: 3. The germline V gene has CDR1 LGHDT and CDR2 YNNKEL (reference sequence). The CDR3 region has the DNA TGTGCCAGCAGCCAAGGGGACAGATGGAACACTGAAGCTTTCTTT. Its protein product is CASSQGDRWNTEAFF.

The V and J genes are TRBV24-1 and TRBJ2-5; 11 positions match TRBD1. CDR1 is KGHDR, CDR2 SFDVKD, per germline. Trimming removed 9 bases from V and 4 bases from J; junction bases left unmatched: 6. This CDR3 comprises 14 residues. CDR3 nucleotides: TGTGCCACCTCGGACAGGGGGCTAGGAGAGACCCAGTACTTC. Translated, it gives CATSDRGLGETQYF.

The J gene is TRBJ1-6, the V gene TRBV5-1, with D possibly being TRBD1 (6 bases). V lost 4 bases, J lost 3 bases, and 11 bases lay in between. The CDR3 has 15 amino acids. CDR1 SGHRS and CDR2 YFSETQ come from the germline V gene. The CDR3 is CASSPDRNYNSPLHF. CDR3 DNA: TGCGCCAGCAGCCCGGACAGAAACTATAATTCACCCCTCCACTTT.

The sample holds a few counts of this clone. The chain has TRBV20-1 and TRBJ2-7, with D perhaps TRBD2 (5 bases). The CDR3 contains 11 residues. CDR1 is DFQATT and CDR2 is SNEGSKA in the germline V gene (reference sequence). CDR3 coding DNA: TGCAGGCTCGGGGATACCTACGAGCAGTACTTC. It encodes CRLGDTYEQYF.

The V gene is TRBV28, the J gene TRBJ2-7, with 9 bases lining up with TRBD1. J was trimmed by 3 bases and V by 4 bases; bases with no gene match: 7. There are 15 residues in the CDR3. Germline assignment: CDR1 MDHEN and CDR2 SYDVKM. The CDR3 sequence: CASSSPGQGLYEQYF. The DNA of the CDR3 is TGTGCCAGCAGTTCCCCGGGACAGGGCCTCTACGAGCAGTACTTC.

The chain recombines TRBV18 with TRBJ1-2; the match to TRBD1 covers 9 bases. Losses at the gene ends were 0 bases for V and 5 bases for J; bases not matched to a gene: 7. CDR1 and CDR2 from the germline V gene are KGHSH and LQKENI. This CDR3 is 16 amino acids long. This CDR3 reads CASSPPTGQGLYGYTF. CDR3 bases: TGTGCCAGCTCACCACCTACGGGACAGGGCTTATATGGCTACACCTTC. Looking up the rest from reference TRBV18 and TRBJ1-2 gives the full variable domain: NAGVMQNPRHLVRRRGQEARLRCSPMKGHSHVYWYRQLPEEGLKFMVYLQKENIIDESGMPKERFSAEFPKEGPSILRIQQVVRGDSAAYFCASSPPTGQGLYGYTFGSGTRLTVV.

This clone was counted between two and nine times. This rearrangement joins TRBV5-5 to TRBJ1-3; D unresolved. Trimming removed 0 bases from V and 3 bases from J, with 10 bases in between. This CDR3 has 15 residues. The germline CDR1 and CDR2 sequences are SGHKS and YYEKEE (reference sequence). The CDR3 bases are TGTGCCAGCAGCTTGGCCGATAGTCTTGGAAACACCATATATTTT. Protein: CASSLADSLGNTIYF. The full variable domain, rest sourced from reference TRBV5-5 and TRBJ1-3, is DAGVTQSPTHLIKTRGQQVTLRCSPISGHKSVSWYQQVLGQGPQFIFQYYEKEERGRGNFPDRFSARQFPNYSSELNVNALLLGDSALYLCASSLADSLGNTIYFGEGSWLTVV.

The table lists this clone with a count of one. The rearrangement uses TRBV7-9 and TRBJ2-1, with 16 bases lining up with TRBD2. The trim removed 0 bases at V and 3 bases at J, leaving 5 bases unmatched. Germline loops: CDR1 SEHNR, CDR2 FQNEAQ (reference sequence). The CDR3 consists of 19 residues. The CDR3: CASSLAPGLAGGFYNEQFF. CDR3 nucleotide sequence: TGTGCCAGCAGCTTAGCTCCGGGACTAGCGGGGGGGTTCTACAATGAGCAGTTCTTC.

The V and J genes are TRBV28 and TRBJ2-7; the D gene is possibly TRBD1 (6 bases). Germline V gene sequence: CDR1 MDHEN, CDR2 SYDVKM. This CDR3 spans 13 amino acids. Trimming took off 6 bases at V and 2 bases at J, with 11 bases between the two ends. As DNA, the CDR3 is TGTGCCAGCAGACCGACAGGTACCTACGAGCAGTACTTC. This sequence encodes CASRPTGTYEQYF.

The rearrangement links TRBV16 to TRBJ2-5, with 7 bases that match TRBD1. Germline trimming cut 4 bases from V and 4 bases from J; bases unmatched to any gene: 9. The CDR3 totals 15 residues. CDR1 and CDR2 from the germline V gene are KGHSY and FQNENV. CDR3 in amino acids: CASSLRQGRAETQYF. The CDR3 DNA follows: TGTGCCAGCAGCCTCCGACAGGGTCGGGCAGAGACCCAGTACTTC.

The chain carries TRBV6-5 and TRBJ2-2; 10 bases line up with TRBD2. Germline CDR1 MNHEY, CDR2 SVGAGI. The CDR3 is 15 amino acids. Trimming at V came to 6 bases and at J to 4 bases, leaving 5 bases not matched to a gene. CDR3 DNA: TGTGCCAGCAGCAGCGGGGGGGCGGGCACCGGGGAGCTGTTTTTT. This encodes CASSSGGAGTGELFF.

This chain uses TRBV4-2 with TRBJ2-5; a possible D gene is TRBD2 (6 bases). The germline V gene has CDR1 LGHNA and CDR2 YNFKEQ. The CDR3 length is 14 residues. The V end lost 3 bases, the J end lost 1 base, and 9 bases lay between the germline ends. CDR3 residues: CASSQGGVQETQYF. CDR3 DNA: TGTGCCAGCAGCCAGGGCGGGGTCCAAGAGACCCAGTACTTC.

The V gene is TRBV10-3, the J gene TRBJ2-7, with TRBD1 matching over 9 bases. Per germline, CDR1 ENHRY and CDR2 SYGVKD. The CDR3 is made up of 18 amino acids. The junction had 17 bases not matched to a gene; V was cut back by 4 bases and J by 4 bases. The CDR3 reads CAISGYRDRVCLSYEQYV. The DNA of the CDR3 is TGTGCCATCAGTGGATACCGGGACAGGGTTTGTTTGAGTTACGAGCAGTACGTC.

The CDR3 loop is CASSLDRGGTQYF. CDR3 DNA: TGTGCCAGCAGCTTAGATAGGGGGGGGACCCAGTACTTC. The chain combines TRBV7-2 with TRBJ2-5, with D possibly TRBD2 on 7 matching bases. This CDR3 is built from 13 residues. In germline, CDR1 is SGHTA, CDR2 FQGNSA. The germline V and J ends were trimmed by 1 base and 7 bases, with 10 bases remaining between them.

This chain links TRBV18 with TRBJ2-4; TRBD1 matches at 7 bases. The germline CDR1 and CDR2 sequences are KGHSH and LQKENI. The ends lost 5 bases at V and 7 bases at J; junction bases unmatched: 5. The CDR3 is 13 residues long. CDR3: CASSTGVENIQYF. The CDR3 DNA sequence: TGTGCCAGCTCAACAGGGGTCGAGAACATTCAGTACTTC.

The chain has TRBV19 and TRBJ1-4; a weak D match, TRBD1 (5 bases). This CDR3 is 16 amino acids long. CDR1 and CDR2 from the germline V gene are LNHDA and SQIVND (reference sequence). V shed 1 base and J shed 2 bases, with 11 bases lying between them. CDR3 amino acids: CASSIAAGRTNEKLFF. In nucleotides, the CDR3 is TGTGCCAGTAGTATAGCAGCGGGGCGGACTAATGAAAAACTGTTTTTT.

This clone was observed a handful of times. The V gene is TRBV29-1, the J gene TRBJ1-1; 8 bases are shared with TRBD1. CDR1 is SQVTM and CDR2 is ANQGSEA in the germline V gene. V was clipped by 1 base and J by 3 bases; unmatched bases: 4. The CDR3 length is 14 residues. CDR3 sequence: CSVEAKQGDTEAFF. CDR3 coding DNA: TGCAGCGTTGAAGCCAAACAGGGGGACACTGAAGCTTTCTTT.

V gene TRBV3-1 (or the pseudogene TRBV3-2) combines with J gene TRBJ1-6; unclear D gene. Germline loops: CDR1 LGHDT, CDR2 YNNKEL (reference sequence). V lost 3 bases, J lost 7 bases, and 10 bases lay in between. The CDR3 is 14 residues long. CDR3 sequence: CASSHAAANSPLHF. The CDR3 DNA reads TGTGCCAGCAGCCATGCGGCGGCGAATTCACCCCTCCACTTT.

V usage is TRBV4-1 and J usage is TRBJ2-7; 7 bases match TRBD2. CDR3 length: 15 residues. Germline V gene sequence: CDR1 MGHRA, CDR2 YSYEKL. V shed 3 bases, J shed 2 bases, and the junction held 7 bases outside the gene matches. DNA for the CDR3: TGCGCCAGCAGCCATATGGGGGGGGTGGCCTACGAGCAGTACTTC. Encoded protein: CASSHMGGVAYEQYF.

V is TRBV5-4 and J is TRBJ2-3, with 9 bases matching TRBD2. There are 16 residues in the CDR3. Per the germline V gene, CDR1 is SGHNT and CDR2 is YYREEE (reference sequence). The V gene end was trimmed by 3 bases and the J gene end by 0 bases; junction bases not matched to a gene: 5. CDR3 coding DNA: TGTGCCAGCAGCTCGTCTAGCGGGGAAAGCACAGATACGCAGTATTTT. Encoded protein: CASSSSSGESTDTQYF. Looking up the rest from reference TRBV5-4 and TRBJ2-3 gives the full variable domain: ETGVTQSPTHLIKTRGQQVTLRCSSQSGHNTVSWYQQALGQGPQFIFQYYREEENGRGNFPPRFSGLQFPNYSSELNVNALELDDSALYLCASSSSSGESTDTQYFGPGTRLTVL.

The CDR3 sequence: CANQYGAKTEAFF. CDR3 nucleotide sequence: TGTGCCAACCAATACGGAGCGAAGACTGAAGCTTTCTTT. The genes are TRBV6-4 and TRBJ1-1; D call uncertain. The length of the CDR3 is 13 residues. V was shortened by 10 bases and J by 5 bases, with 17 bases between the two germline ends. Germline CDR1 MRHNA, CDR2 SNTAGT.

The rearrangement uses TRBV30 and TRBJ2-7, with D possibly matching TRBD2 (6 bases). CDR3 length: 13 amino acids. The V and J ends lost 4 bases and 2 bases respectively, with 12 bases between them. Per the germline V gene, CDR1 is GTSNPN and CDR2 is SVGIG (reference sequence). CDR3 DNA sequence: TGTGCCTGGAACATAGCGGAACCCTACGAGCAGTACTTC. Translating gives CAWNIAEPYEQYF.

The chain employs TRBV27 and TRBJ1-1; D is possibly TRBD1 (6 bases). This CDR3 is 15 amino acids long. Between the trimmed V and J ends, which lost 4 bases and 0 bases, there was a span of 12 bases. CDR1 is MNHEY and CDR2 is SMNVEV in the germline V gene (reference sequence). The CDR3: CASSSRGHVNTEAFF. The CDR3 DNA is TGTGCCAGCAGTTCCAGGGGACATGTGAACACTGAAGCTTTCTTT.

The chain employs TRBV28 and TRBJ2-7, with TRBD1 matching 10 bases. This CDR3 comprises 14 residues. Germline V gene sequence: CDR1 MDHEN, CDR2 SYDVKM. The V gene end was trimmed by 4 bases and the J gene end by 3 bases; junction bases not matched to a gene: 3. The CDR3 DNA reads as TGTGCCAGCAGTTCGGGACAGGGGATCTACGAGCAGTACGTC. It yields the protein CASSSGQGIYEQYV.

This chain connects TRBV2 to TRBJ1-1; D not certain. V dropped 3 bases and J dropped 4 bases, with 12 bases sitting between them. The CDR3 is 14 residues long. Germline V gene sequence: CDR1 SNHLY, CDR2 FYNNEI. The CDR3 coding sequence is TGTGCCAGCAGTGAGCGGGGTGGTAGCACTGAAGCTTTCTTT. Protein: CASSERGGSTEAFF. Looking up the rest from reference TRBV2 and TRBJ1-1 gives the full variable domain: EPEVTQTPSHQVTQMGQEVILRCVPISNHLYFYWYRQILGQKVEFLVSFYNNEISEKSEIFDDQFSVERPDGSNFTLKIRSTKLEDSAMYFCASSERGGSTEAFFGQGTRLTVV.

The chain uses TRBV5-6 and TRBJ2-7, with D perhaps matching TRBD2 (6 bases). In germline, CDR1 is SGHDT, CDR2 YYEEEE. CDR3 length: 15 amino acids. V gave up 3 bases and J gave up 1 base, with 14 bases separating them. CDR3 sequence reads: CASSSGPGLSYEQYF. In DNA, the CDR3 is TGTGCCAGCAGCTCTGGACCGGGACTTTCCTACGAGCAGTACTTC.